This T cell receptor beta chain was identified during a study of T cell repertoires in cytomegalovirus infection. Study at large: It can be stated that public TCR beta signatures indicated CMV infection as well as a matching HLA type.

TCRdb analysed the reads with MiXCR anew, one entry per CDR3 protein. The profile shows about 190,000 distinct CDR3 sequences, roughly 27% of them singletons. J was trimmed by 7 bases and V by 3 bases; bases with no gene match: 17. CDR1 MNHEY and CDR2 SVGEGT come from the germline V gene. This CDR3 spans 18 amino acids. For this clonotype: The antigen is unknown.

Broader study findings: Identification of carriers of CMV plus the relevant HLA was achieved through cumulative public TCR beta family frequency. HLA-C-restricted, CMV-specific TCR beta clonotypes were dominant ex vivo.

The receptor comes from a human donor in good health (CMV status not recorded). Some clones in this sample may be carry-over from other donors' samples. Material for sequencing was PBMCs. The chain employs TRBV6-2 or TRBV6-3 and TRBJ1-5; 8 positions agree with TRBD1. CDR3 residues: CASSYSGVDRGRGQPQHF. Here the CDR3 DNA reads TGTGCCAGCAGTTATTCCGGGGTTGACAGGGGAAGAGGACAGCCCCAGCATTTT.